Given below is one T cell receptor (beta chain) in context. Antigen: not known. The data derive from a study of blood T cells in healthy people across ages. Study results and limitations: Among T cells, TCR beta diversity per million cells dropped roughly linearly as age rose.

For the second PCR, which ran for about 6 to 12 cycles, a sample-barcoded 5' primer and a J-beta primer mix were used. TCRdb fed the 5' RACE reads into MiXCR, producing one record per CDR3 protein. The repertoire has around 820,000 distinct CDR3 sequences, just under 25% of them found once; the top ten carry under 4%. CDR1 is MGHRA and CDR2 is YSYEKL in the germline V gene. The CDR3 length is 15 residues. The sample was also reused in another study, on T cells of mothers and their children.

This sequence originates from a boy between 10 and 17 years old in good health. Input material: blood. The chain combines TRBV4-1 with TRBJ2-5; D perhaps matches TRBD1 (6 bases). The end of the DNA is better explained by TRBJ2-1, so the J call may be wrong. CDR3 coding DNA: TGCGCCAGCAGCCCCCTCGGACTTAGGGGGAATGAGCAGTTCTTC. Translation gives CASSPLGLRGNEQFF.